A single sample is the source of the 8 T cell receptor beta chains below, sequenced in a study of breast tumors, draining lymph nodes, adjacent tissues. Breast cancer patients provided tissue from their axillary draining lymph nodes. TCRdb used MiXCR to reprocess the multiplex PCR reads, holding one entry per CDR3 protein. Among over 150,000 distinct CDR3 sequences listed, 30% to 40% were seen once. The sequenced sample consisted of axillary lymph node tissue. The receptors derive from a female donor with breast cancer. Some clones in this sample may be carry-over from other donors' samples.

This clonotype was observed a single time. This may be a read error, as it is one base from a much larger clone. The chain has TRBV7-2 and TRBJ1-4; possible D gene TRBD1, 5 bases. Trimming cost V 5 bases and J 8 bases, with 9 bases left between them. The CDR3 runs 12 residues. Per germline, CDR1 SGHTA and CDR2 FQGNSA. CDR3 in amino acids: CASSRWGEKLFF. The CDR3 nucleotides read TGTGCCAGCAGCCGATGGGGGGAAAAACTGTTTTTT. Full variable domain (remainder filled in from reference TRBV7-2 and TRBJ1-4): GAGVSQSPSNKVTEKGKDVELRCDPISGHTALYWYRQSLGQGLEFLIYFQGNSAPDKSGLPSDRFSAERTGGSVSTLTIQRTQQEDSAVYLCASSRWGEKLFFGSGTQLSVL.

Turning to this clonotype: In this CDR3 the conserved last residue, phenylalanine or tryptophan, is missing, so a read error is likely. The DNA is left out, because the CDR3 cannot be placed on it with certainty; the CDR3 is given as TCRdb lists it. The chain uses TRBV25-1 and TRBJ2-5. The CDR3 length is 15 residues, termini included. Germline CDR1 reads MGHDK; CDR2 reads SYGVNS. This CDR3 reads CASSTDRSTGYTFGS.

On this clonotype itself: Lacking the conserved final phenylalanine or tryptophan, this CDR3 likely reflects a read error. This rearrangement joins TRBV27 to TRBJ1-6, with a weak D call TRBD1 (6 bases). The length of the CDR3 is 18 residues. V lost 2 bases, J lost 3 bases, and 17 bases lay in between. Germline-derived CDR1 and CDR2 are MNHEY and SMNVEV (reference sequence). The CDR3 nucleotides read TGTGCCAGCAGTTTAGAGGTAAGGGGACAAGTCTATAATTCACCCCTCCACCTT. This gives the protein CASSLEVRGQVYNSPLHL.

This clonotype was observed at least ten times. A much larger clone sits a single nucleotide away, making a read error possible. The chain has TRBV7-2 and TRBJ2-5; 9 bases agree with TRBD2. This CDR3 spans 15 amino acids. CDR1 SGHTA and CDR2 FQGNSA come from the germline V gene. The CDR3 loop reads CASSSRRTSEETQHF. DNA of the CDR3: TGTGCCAGCAGCTCACGACGGACTAGCGAAGAGACCCAGCACTTC.

This CDR3 reads CASSDRGEYNEQFF. The CDR3 region has the DNA TGTGCCAGCAGTGACAGGGGGGAATACAATGAGCAGTTCTTC. The chain combines TRBV2 with TRBJ2-1; D perhaps matches TRBD1 (7 bases). CDR1 is SNHLY and CDR2 is FYNNEI in the germline V gene. The CDR3 has 14 residues. V lost 3 bases, J lost 4 bases, and 10 bases lay in between.

In regard to this clonotype: Being one base from a much bigger clone, this may be a read error. The CDR3 region is CASSFSGSGDEQFF. As DNA, the CDR3 is TGTGCCAGCAGTTTCTCCGGGTCGGGGGATGAGCAGTTCTTC. The V and J genes are TRBV12-3 or TRBV12-4 and TRBJ2-1, with D possibly being TRBD2 (6 bases). V lost 3 bases and J lost 8, with 14 bases in between. The CDR3 loop spans 14 amino acids.

Details on this clonotype: This may arise from a read error, as a much more abundant clone is one base away. The chain recombines TRBV20-1 with TRBJ2-7; the match to TRBD1 covers 8 bases. The CDR3 sequence is 14 residues long. J was trimmed by 6 bases and V by 0 bases; bases with no gene match: 7. CDR1 is DFQATT and CDR2 is SNEGSKA in the germline V gene (reference sequence). Written as DNA, the CDR3 is TGCAGTGCTAGAGATCTGCAGGGGGCCTCCGAGCAGTACTTC. Translating it yields CSARDLQGASEQYF.

This clonotype was recorded many times. The chain has TRBV4-3 and TRBJ2-3; D may be TRBD2 (6 bases). CDR3 length: 15 amino acids. Germline-derived CDR1 and CDR2 are LGHNA and YSLEER. Trimming took off 0 bases at V and 5 bases at J, with 12 bases between the two ends. The CDR3 DNA reads as TGCGCCAGCAGCCAAGAGTCTAATAGCGGAGATACGCAGTATTTT. Amino acid sequence: CASSQESNSGDTQYF.